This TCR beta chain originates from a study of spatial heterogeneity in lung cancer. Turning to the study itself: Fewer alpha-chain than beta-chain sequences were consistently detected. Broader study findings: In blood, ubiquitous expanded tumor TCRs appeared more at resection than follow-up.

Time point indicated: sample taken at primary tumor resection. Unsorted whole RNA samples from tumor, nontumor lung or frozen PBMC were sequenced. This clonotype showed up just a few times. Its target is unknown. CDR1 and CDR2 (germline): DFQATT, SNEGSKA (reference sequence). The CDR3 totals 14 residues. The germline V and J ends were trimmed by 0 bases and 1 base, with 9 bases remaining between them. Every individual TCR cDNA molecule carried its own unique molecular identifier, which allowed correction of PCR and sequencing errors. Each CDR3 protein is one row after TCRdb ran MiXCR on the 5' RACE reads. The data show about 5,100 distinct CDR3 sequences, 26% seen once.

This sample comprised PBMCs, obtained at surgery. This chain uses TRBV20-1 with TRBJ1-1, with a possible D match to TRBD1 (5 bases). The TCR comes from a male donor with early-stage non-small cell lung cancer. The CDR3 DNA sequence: TGCAGTGCTAGAGATCCGGGGCCGAACACTGAAGCTTTCTTT. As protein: CSARDPGPNTEAFF.